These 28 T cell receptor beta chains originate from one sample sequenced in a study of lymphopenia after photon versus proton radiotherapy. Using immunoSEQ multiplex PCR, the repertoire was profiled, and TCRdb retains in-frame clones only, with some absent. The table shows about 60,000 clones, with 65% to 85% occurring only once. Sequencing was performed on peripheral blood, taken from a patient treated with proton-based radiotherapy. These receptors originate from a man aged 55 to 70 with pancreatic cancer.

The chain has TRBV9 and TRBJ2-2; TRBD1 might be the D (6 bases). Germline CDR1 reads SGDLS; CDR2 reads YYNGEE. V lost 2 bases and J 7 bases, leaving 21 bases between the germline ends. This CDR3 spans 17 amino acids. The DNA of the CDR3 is TGTGCCAGCAGCGTTCAAATTTTAGCAGGGGTGAACGGGGAGCTGTTTTTT. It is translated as CASSVQILAGVNGELFF.

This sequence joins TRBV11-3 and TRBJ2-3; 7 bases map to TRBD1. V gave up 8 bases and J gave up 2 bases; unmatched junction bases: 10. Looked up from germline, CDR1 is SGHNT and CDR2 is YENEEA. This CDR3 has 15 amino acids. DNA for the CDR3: TGTGCCAGCCCCCGGACACAGGGGAACACAGATACGCAGTATTTT. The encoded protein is CASPRTQGNTDTQYF.

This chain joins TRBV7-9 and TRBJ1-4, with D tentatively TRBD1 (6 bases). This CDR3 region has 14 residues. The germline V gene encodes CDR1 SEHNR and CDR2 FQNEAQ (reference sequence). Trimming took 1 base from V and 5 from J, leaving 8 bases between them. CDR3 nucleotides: TGTGCCAGCAGCTTAGGTGGACAGAATGAAAAACTGTTTTTT. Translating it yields CASSLGGQNEKLFF.

The CDR3 loop is CASRSPGPYNEQFF. DNA of the CDR3: TGTGCCAGCAGAAGCCCCGGGCCCTACAATGAGCAGTTCTTC. The V gene is TRBV11-2, the J gene TRBJ2-1; D unresolved. CDR1 and CDR2 (germline): SGHAT, FQNNGV. CDR3 size: 14 residues. The ends were cut back, 6 bases at V and 2 bases at J, with 11 bases in the middle.

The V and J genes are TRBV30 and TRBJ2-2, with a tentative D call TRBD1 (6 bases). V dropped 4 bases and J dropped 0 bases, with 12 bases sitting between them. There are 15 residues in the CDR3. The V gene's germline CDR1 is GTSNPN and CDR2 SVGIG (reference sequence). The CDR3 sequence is CAWKGTHANTGELFF. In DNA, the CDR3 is TGTGCCTGGAAAGGGACACACGCGAACACCGGGGAGCTGTTTTTT.

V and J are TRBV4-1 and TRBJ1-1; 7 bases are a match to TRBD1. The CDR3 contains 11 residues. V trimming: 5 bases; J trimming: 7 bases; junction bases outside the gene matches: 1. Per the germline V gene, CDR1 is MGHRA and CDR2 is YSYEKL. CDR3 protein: CASSDRVEAFF. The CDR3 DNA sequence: TGCGCCAGCAGCGACAGGGTTGAAGCTTTCTTT.

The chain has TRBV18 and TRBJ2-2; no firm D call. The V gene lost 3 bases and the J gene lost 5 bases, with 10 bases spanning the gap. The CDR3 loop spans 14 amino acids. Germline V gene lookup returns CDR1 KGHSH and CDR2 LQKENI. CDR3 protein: CASSPSAGTGELFF. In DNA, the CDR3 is TGTGCCAGCTCACCGTCAGCCGGGACCGGGGAGCTGTTTTTT.

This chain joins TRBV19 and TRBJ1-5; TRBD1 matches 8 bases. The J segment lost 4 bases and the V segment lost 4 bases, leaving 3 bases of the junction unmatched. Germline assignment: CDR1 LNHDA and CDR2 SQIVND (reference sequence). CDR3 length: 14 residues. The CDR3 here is CASSRQGWNQPQHF. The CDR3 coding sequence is TGTGCCAGTAGTAGACAGGGGTGGAATCAGCCCCAGCATTTT.

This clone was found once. DNA for the CDR3: TGTGCCAGCAGCTTAGAAAACCGACAGGGTACCCTCTCACCCCTCCACTTT. It yields the protein CASSLENRQGTLSPLHF. The J gene is TRBJ1-6, the V gene TRBV11-2; 7 bases are a match to TRBD1. Germline loops: CDR1 SGHAT, CDR2 FQNNGV. The CDR3 sequence is 17 residues long. The V segment lost 0 bases and the J segment 10 bases; nucleotides outside the gene matches: 12.

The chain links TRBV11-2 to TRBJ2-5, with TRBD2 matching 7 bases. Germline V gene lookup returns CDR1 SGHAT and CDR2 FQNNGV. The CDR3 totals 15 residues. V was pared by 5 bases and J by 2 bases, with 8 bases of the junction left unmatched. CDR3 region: CASSLSTSRQETQYF. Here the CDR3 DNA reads TGTGCCAGCAGCCTCTCGACTAGCAGACAAGAGACCCAGTACTTC.

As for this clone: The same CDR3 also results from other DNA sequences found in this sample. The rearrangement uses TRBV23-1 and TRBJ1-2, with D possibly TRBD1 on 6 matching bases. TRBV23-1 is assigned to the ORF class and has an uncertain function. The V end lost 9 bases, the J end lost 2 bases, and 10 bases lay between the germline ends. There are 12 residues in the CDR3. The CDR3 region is CASLQGNYGYTF. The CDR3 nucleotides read TGCGCCAGTTTACAGGGAAACTATGGCTACACCTTC.

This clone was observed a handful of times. The DNA for the CDR3 is TGTGCCAGCAGCTCCACTAGGGAAGAGACCCAGTACTTC. Its protein product is CASSSTREETQYF. The chain is built from TRBV5-4 and TRBJ2-5; D may be TRBD2 (5 bases). The germline CDR1 and CDR2 sequences are SGHNT and YYREEE (reference sequence). The CDR3 loop spans 13 amino acids. V lost 3 bases to trimming and J lost 3 bases, with 9 bases between them.

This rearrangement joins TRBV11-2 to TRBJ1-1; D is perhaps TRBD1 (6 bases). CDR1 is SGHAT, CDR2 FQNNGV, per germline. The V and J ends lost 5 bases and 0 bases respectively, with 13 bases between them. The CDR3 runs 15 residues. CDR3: CASSKRQDLNTEAFF. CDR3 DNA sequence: TGTGCCAGCAGCAAAAGACAGGACCTGAACACTGAAGCTTTCTTT.

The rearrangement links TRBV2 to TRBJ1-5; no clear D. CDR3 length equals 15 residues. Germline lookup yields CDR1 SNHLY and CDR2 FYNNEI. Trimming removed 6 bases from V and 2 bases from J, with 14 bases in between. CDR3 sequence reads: CASRTGRRGNQPQHF. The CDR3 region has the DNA TGTGCCAGCAGGACGGGCAGGCGGGGCAATCAGCCCCAGCATTTT.

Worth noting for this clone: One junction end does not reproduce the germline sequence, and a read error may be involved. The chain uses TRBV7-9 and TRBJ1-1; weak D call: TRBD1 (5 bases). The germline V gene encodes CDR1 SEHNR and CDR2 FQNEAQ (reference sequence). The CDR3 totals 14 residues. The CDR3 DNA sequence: TGTGCCAGCAGCTCCCAACGAATTCAGGGCGGTGGGGCTTTT. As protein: CASSSQRIQGGGAF.

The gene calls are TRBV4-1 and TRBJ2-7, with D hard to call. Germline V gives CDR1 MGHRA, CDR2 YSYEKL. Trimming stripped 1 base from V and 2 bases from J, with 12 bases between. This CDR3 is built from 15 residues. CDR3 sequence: CASSQAGSAPYEQYF. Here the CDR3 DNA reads TGCGCCAGCAGCCAAGCAGGATCTGCGCCCTACGAGCAGTACTTC.

In DNA form, the CDR3 reads TGTGCCAGCAGCTCCCGGAGGGTCTACGAGCAGTACTTC. As protein: CASSSRRVYEQYF. V gene TRBV11-1 combines with J gene TRBJ2-7, with D perhaps matching TRBD2 (6 bases). The V and J ends lost 4 bases and 3 bases respectively, with 10 bases between them. The CDR3 spans 13 residues. The germline gives CDR1 SGHAT, CDR2 FQDESV (reference sequence).

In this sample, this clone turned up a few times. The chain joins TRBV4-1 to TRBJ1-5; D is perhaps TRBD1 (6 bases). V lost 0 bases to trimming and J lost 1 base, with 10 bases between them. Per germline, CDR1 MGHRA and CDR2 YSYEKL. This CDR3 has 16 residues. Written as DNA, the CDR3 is TGCGCCAGCAGCCAAGATTCGACAGGAAGCAATCAGCCCCAGCATTTT. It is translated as CASSQDSTGSNQPQHF.

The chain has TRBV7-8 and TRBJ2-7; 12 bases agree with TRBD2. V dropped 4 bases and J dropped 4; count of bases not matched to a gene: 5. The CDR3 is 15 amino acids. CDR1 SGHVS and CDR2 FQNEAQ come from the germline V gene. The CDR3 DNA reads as TGTGCCAGCAGCTCTAGACTAGCGGGAGCATACGAGCAGTACTTC. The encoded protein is CASSSRLAGAYEQYF.

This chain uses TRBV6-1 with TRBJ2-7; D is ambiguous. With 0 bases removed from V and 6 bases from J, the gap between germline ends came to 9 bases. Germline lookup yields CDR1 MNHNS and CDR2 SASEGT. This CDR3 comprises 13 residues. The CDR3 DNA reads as TGTGCCAGCAGTGAAGCAGGCGTTTTCGAGCAGTACTTC. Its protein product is CASSEAGVFEQYF.

This CDR3 reads CASSRNPGSSTDTQYF. CDR3 bases: TGCGCCAGCAGCCGAAACCCCGGTTCTAGCACAGATACGCAGTATTTT. The chain has TRBV5-1 and TRBJ2-3; D unclear. CDR1 and CDR2 (germline): SGHRS, YFSETQ. V lost 4 bases, J lost 0 bases, and 15 bases lay in between. The CDR3 is 16 amino acids.

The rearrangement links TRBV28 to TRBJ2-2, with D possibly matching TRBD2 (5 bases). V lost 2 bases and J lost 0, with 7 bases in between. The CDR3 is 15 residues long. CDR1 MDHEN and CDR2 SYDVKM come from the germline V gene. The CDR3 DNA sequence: TGTGCCAGCAGTTTAGCGGGTTCGAACACCGGGGAGCTGTTTTTT. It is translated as CASSLAGSNTGELFF.

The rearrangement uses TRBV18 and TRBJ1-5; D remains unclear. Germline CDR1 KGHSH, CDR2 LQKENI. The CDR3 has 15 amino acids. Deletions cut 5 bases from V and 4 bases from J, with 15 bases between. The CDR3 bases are TGTGCCAGCTCAGAGGACGGGATTTTAAATCAGCCCCAGCATTTT. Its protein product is CASSEDGILNQPQHF.

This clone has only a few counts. CDR3 residues: CASSSPGGETQYF. DNA for the CDR3: TGTGCCAGCAGCTCCCCCGGCGGAGAGACCCAGTACTTC. The chain has TRBV7-6 and TRBJ2-5; no reliable D call. The V gene lost 4 bases and the J gene lost 4 bases, with 10 bases spanning the gap. Germline values: CDR1 SGHVS, CDR2 FNYEAQ. The CDR3 is made up of 13 amino acids.

CDR3 amino acids: CASSQSMAGGEVPNEKLFF. CDR3 in DNA: TGCGCCAGCAGTCAATCGATGGCAGGGGGCGAGGTTCCTAATGAAAAACTGTTTTTT. The chain uses TRBV23-1 and TRBJ1-4; TRBD1 agrees at 8 bases. TRBV23-1 is recorded as an ORF, its role being uncertain. The CDR3 runs to 19 residues. After removal of 0 bases from V and 3 bases from J, the junction contained 12 bases not matched to a gene.

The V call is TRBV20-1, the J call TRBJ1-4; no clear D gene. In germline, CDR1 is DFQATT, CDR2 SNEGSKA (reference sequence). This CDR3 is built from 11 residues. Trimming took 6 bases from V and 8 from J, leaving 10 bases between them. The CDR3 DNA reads TGCAGTGCCCCGTCTCGGGAAAAACTGTTTTTT. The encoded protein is CSAPSREKLFF.

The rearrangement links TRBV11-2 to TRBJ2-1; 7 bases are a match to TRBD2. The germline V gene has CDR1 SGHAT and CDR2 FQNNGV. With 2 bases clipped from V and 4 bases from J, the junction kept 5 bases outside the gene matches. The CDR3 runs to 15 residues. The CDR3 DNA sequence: TGTGCCAGCAGCTTAAGCCTAGCGGTATACAATGAGCAGTTCTTC. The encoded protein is CASSLSLAVYNEQFF.

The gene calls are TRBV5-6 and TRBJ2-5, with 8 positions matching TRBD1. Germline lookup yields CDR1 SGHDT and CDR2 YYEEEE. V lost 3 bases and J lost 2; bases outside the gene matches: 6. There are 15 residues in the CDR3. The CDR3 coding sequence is TGTGCCAGCAGCTCCCCGACAGGGGAACAAGAGACCCAGTACTTC. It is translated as CASSSPTGEQETQYF.